This T cell receptor (beta chain) was found in a study of radiotherapy plus CTLA-4 blockade in lung cancer (dated by TCRdb to 2016 to 2018). The study in broad terms: Among enrolled patients, around 18% had an objective response and 25% to 35% reached disease control.

To prepare the library, the immunoSEQ multiplex PCR assay was applied. Sourced from immuneACCESS, this table was stored by TCRdb with only in-frame sequences that have V and J called. A share of the clones is absent; for the studies checked, an unresolved V gene accounts for under half, and the remainder has no known explanation. The sample records over 60,000 clones, around 87% of which are singletons. Jointly, the top ten make up about 1% of the sample. Focal radiation therapy combined with CTLA-4 blockade (ipilimumab) was tested in patients with chemo-refractory metastatic non-small-cell lung cancer. The CDR3 spans 15 residues, from the cysteine through the phenylalanine. The kept DNA is CDR3 alone, 45 bases in frame from the first base. Per the germline V gene, MGHDK is the CDR1 and SYGVNS is the CDR2. V sheds 5 bases and J sheds 4 bases, leaving 16 bases between their ends. What the research found in general, with its limitations: After treatment with radiotherapy and ipilimumab, TCR clones that originated in tumors expanded in peripheral blood. Increased serum interferon-beta after radiation, together with early dynamic changes in blood T cell clones, were reported to be the strongest predictors of response.

As to this clone: Its antigen is currently not known. No much larger clonotype is one base removed from it; base qualities were not supplied.

The source of this sequence is a human donor with non-small cell lung cancer who had stable disease on radiotherapy plus ipilimumab. The rearranged chain carries TRBV25-1 and TRBJ2-3, and perhaps TRBD1 as D gene, on 6 matching bases. Source: peripheral blood, taken from a patient treated with radiotherapy plus ipilimumab. DNA sequence: TGTGCCAGCAGTAGGTCGGGACAAGTACCAGATACGCAGTATTTT. Its translation is CASSRSGQVPDTQYF.